The TCR beta chain described here comes from a study of cytomegalovirus exposure and HLA in healthy donors. Germline CDR1 reads MNHEY; CDR2 reads SVGAGI. This CDR3 has 14 residues. The ends lost 6 bases at V and 1 base at J; junction bases unmatched: 5. Donors counted as nominally healthy when sampled, yet unrecorded immune exposures were likely. This PCR relied on a set of 60 Vbeta primers and 13 Jbeta primers. Authors' processing steps: Some 10 million of tens of millions of unique TCR beta chains were shared, per a later count. Repertoires were generated with immunoSEQ multiplex PCR, while TCRdb's copy carries only in-frame clones and drops some. The DNA was the basis for D and trimming; V, J and clone size are from that table. This table has more than 150,000 clones, 81% appearing once.

Sequencing was performed on PBMCs. This sequence was found in a man aged 50 to 60 in good health and CMV-seropositive. The chain carries TRBV6-5 and TRBJ2-7; 8 bases align to TRBD2. The CDR3 sequence: CASSLTSASYEQYF. The DNA for the CDR3 is TGTGCCAGCAGCCTGACTAGCGCTTCCTACGAGCAGTACTTC.